The sequence of this T cell receptor beta chain was determined in a study of identical twins. Germline CDR1 reads SGHTA; CDR2 reads FQGNSA. V was shortened by 5 bases and J by 3 bases, with 8 bases between the two germline ends. This CDR3 spans 13 amino acids. TCRdb independently ran MiXCR on the 5' RACE reads; one entry per CDR3 protein. The sample has fewer than 500,000 distinct CDR3 sequences, roughly 26% seen once; the top ten hold over 2.5%. Many counts were recorded for this clonotype. These same data were also listed under a study on T cells expressing NK-cell markers.

Sequences were obtained from CD4+ T cells sorted from blood. The chain uses TRBV7-2 and TRBJ2-1; D gene uncertain. This sequence originates from a woman between 18 and 29 years old in good health. CDR3 residues: CASSQTSYNEQFF. In nucleotides, the CDR3 is TGTGCCAGCAGCCAAACCAGCTACAATGAGCAGTTCTTC.